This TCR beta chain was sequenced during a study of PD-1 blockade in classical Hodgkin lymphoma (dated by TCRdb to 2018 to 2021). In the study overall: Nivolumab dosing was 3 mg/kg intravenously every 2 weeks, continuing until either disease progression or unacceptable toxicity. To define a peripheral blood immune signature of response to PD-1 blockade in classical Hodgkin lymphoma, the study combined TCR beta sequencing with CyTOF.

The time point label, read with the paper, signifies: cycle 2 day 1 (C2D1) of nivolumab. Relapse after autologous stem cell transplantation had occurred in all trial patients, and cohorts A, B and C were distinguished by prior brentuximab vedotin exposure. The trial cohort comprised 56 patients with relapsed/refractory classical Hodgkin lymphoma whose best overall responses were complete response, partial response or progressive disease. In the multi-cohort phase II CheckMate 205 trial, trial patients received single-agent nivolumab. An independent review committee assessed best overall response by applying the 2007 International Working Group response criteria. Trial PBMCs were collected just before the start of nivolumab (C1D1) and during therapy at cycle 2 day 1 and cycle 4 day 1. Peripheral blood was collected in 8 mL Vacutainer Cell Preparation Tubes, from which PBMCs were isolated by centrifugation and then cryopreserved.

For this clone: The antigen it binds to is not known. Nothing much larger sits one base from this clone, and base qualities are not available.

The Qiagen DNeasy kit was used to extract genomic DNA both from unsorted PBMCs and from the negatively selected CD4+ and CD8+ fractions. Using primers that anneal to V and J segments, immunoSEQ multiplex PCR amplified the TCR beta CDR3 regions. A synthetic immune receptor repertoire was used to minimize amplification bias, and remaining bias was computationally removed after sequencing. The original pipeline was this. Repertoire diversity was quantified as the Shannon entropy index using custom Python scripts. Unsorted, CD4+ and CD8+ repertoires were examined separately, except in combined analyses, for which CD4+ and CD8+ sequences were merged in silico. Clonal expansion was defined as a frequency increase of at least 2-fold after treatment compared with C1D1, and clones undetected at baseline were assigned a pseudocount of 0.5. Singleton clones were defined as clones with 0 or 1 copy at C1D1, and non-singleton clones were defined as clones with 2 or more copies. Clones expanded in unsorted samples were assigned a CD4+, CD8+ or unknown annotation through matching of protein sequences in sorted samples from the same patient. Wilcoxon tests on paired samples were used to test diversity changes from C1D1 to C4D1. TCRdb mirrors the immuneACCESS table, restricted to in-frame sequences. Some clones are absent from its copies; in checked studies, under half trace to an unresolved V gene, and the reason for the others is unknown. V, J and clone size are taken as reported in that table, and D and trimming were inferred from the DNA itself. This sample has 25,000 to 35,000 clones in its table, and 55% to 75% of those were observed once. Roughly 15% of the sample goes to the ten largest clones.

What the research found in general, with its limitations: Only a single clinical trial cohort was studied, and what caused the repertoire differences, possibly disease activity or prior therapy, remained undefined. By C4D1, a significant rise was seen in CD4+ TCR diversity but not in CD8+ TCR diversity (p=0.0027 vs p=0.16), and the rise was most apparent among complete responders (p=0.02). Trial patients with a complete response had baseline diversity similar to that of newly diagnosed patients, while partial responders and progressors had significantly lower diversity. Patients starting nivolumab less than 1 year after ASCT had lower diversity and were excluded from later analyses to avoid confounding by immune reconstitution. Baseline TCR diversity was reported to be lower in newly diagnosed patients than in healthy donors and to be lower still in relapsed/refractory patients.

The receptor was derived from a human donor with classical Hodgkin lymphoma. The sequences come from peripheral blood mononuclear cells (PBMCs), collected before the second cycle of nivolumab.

The CDR3 amino acid sequence is: CASRQTGVSSGYTF. At the DNA level, the sequence is TGTGCCAGCAGGCAGACAGGGGTATCTTCGGGCTACACCTTC. The sequence links TRBV7-8 to TRBJ1-2; TRBD1 fits 8 bases in the junction. Inclusive of the bounding cysteine and phenylalanine, the CDR3 is 14 residues long. Only the CDR3 portion is preserved as DNA: 42 bases, with reading frame beginning at the first base. CDR1 and CDR2, per the germline V gene, are SGHVS and FQNEAQ. Relative to germline, V is missing 6 bases and J is missing 8 bases, with 11 bases of the junction outside any gene match.